This T cell receptor beta chain was obtained from a study of cytomegalovirus exposure and HLA in healthy donors. Germline assignment: CDR1 SGHVS and CDR2 FQNEAQ. Trimming took 0 bases from V and 6 from J; bases not matched to a gene: 13. This CDR3 is built from 17 residues. Primers for the PCR totalled 60 Vbeta and 13 Jbeta. The repertoire was sequenced with immunoSEQ multiplex PCR; TCRdb's copy has only in-frame clones and lacks some. The data contain tens of thousands of clones, 79% of them singletons. The rearrangement joins TRBV7-8 to TRBJ1-2, with 7 bases identical to TRBD1. Material for sequencing was PBMCs. The sequence came from a man aged 30-40 years in good health and CMV-seronegative. In nucleotides, the CDR3 is TGTGCCAGCAGCTTAGCCTTCGGCAGGGGGTTAATCAATGGCTACACCTTC. Translation: CASSLAFGRGLINGYTF. Variable domain in full (rest from reference TRBV7-8 and TRBJ1-2): GAGVSQSPRYKVAKRGQDVALRCDPISGHVSLFWYQQALGQGPEFLTYFQNEAQLDKSGLPSDRFFAERPEGSVSTLKIQRTQQEDSAVYLCASSLAFGRGLINGYTFGSGTRLTVV.